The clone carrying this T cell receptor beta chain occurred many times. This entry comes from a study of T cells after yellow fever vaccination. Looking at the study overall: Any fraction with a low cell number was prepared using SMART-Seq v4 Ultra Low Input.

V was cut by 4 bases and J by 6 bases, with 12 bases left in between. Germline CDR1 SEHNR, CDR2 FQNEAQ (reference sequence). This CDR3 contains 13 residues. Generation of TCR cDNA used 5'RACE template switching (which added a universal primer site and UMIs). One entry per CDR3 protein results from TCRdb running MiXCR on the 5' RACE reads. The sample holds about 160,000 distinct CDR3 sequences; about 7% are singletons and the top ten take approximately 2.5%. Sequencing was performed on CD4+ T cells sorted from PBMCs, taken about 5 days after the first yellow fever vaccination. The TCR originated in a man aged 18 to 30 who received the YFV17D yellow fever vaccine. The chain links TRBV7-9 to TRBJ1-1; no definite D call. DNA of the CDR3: TGTGCCAGCAGCTCCGCGTGGTCCCCTGAAGCTTTCTTT. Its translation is CASSSAWSPEAFF.